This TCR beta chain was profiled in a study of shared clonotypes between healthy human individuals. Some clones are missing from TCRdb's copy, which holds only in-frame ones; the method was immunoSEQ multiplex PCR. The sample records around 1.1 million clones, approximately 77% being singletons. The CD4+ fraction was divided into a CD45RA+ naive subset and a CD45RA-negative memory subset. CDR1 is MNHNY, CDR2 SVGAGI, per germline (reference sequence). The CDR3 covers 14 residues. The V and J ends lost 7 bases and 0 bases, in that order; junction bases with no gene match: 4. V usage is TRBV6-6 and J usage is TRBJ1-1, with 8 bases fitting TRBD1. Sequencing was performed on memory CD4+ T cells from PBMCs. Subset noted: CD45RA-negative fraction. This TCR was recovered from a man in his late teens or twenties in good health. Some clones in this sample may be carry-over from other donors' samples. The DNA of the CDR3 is TGTGCCAGCAACGCGGGACAGGTGAACACTGAAGCTTTCTTT. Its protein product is CASNAGQVNTEAFF.